This T cell receptor (beta chain) was sequenced for a study of OX40 agonist ivuxolimab in advanced cancers. Regarding the study as a whole: Fewer expanded clones were found on average in CD4+ than in CD8+ T cells.

Comment on this clone: Its antigen is not identified.

Sequencing was performed with immunoSEQ multiplex PCR; in TCRdb, only in-frame clones are kept and a portion is missing. Among 60,000 to 65,000 clones listed, 91% were seen once. The V gene's germline CDR1 is SQVTM and CDR2 ANQGSEA. The CDR3 is 14 residues long. Trimming took off 4 bases at V and 4 bases at J, with 16 bases between the two ends. This TCR derives from an adult with an advanced solid tumor such as melanoma, head and neck, liver or kidney cancer. The rearrangement links TRBV29-1 to TRBJ1-1; the D is unclear. Sequences were derived from CD4+ or CD8+ T cells sorted from blood, sampled in a trial of the OX40 agonist ivuxolimab. Here the CDR3 reads CSVGSREGVTEAFF. DNA of the CDR3: TGCAGCGTTGGATCCCGAGAGGGAGTCACTGAAGCTTTCTTT. Together with reference TRBV29-1 and TRBJ1-1, the CDR3 gives the full variable domain: SAVISQKPSRDICQRGTSLTIQCQVDSQVTMMFWYRQQPGQSLTLIATANQGSEATYESGFVIDKFPISRPNLTFSTLTVSNMSPEDSSIYLCSVGSREGVTEAFFGQGTRLTVV.